The 6 T cell receptor beta chains below come from one sample, sequenced in a study of T cell clonality in common variable immunodeficiency. Assay used: immunoSEQ multiplex PCR; TCRdb lists only in-frame clones, some missing. The sample yields some 38,000 clones, without any singletons. The sequencing sample was made of peripheral blood mononuclear cells. The receptors shown here come from a person aged 18 to 75 in good health.

This clone was observed many times. With the read ending 3 residues before the CDR3 end, the germline J gene is used to fill in that end. The chain couples TRBV11-2 to TRBJ2-3, with D perhaps matching TRBD2 (6 bases). The CDR3 runs to 12 residues. Germline CDR1 reads SGHAT; CDR2 reads FQNNGV. CDR3 in amino acids: CASSPAGWPQYF. The DNA read from the CDR3 is TGTGCCAGCAGCCCCGCGGGGTGGCCG.

This clone was seen only a few times. The covered CDR3 bases are TGTGCCAGCAGCCCGAAGGGACAGGGGACCGGGGAG. This translates into CASSPKGQGTGE. The full CDR3 reads CASSPKGQGTGELFF. The chain links TRBV7-6 to TRBJ2-2, with TRBD1 matching over 10 bases. Coverage ceases 3 residues before the CDR3 finishes, and the germline J gene fills in the end. In germline, CDR1 is SGHVS, CDR2 FNYEAQ. This CDR3 comprises 15 residues. The V gene end was trimmed by 5 bases and the J gene end by 5 bases; junction bases not matched to a gene: 5.

This clone was counted many times. The sequence runs out 3 residues before the end of the CDR3; the remainder is reconstructed from the germline J gene. The chain couples TRBV19 to TRBJ2-3; D unresolved. The CDR3 runs to 16 residues. Germline CDR1 reads LNHDA; CDR2 reads SQIVND (reference sequence). V was cut by 4 bases and J by 0 bases, with 14 bases left in between. The CDR3 bases that were read are TGTGCCAGTAGTAATCGAGGCGGAATAAGCACAGATACG. This translates into CASSNRGGISTDT. The whole CDR3 region reads CASSNRGGISTDTQYF.

This clone was counted many times. The read is 3 residues too short to cover the CDR3 end, so that end is filled in from the germline J gene. This sequence joins TRBV18 and TRBJ2-3; no firm D call. This CDR3 contains 13 residues. From germline, CDR1 is KGHSH and CDR2 LQKENI. Incomplete CDR3 DNA: TGTGCCAGCTCACCGGGCGTGCAACAGACG. This encodes CASSPGVQQT. The whole CDR3 sequence is CASSPGVQQTQYF.

Here the CDR3 reads CASSLADYGYTF. The covered CDR3 bases are TGCGCCAGCAGCTTGGCAGACTATGGC. J is TRBJ1-2 and V is TRBV5-1, with D unclear. From the germline J gene comes the end of the CDR3, since the read stops 3 residues before it. The ends were cut back, 0 bases at V and 3 bases at J, with 3 bases in the middle. The CDR3 runs 12 residues. Germline lookup yields CDR1 SGHRS and CDR2 YFSETQ.

This clone has ten or more counts. Coverage ceases 3 residues before the CDR3 finishes, and the germline J gene fills in the end. V is TRBV7-3 and J is TRBJ1-1; D is uncertain. CDR3 length equals 13 residues. The V end was cut by 3 bases, the J end by 1 base, with 6 bases between. Germline values: CDR1 SGHTA, CDR2 FQGTGA. Partial CDR3 DNA: TGTGCCAGCAGCTTCGCAGGGAACACTGAA. It specifies CASSFAGNTE. The complete CDR3 reads CASSFAGNTEAFF.